This T cell receptor (beta chain) was sequenced during a study of Graves' ophthalmopathy and Graves' hyperthyroidism. Moderate-to-severe activity, CAS at least 3, NOSPECS at least 4 and duration under 3 months characterized donors with ophthalmopathy. This CDR3 has 16 residues. The germline V gene encodes CDR1 LGHDT and CDR2 YNNKEL (reference sequence). The V end lost 1 base, the J end lost 4 bases, and 13 bases lay between the germline ends. Scientists amplified the TCR beta CDR3 regions from RNA transcripts. The library came from an HTBI-primed first-round RT-PCR and a second-round multiplex PCR. TCRdb reanalysed the multiplex PCR reads using MiXCR and keeps one entry per CDR3 protein. The data hold around 660,000 distinct CDR3 sequences, with over 40% observed a single time. This clonotype was observed a few times.

The chain links TRBV3-1 to TRBJ2-2; D gene ambiguous. This TCR was sampled from an adult man with Graves' ophthalmopathy. Material: peripheral blood. The CDR3 here is CASSQGRRSGTGELFF. As DNA, the CDR3 is TGTGCCAGCAGCCAAGGGCGGCGGAGTGGCACCGGGGAGCTGTTTTTT. The full variable domain, rest sourced from reference TRBV3-1 and TRBJ2-2, is DTAVSQTPKYLVTQMGNDKSIKCEQNLGHDTMYWYKQDSKKFLKIMFSYNNKELIINETVPNRFSPKSPDKAHLNLHINSLELGDSAVYFCASSQGRRSGTGELFFGEGSRLTVL.